This entry is about one T cell receptor (beta chain). What it binds is not known. The record originates from a study of vaccination and CD4 T cells after COVID-19. The overall study: Treatment of control cultures consisted of a CEFX pool, an HIV-1 Nef pool, or no peptide.

The Oncomine TCR Beta short-read assay generated sequence data from the DNA of cultured CD4+ T cells. Each CDR3 protein is one row after TCRdb ran MiXCR on the PCR reads. The sample records roughly 20,000 distinct CDR3 sequences, approximately 29% being singletons. Regarding treatment: approximately nine-day PBMC culture with coronavirus spike peptide pools or control peptides (ViraFEST assay). The clonotype comes from a human donor with COVID-19. The source material was cultured CD4+ T cells from blood.

For the CDR3, the DNA is TGTGCCAGCTCACCATCTGGTAGCGGGGGGCACAATGAGCAGTTCTTC. This sequence encodes CASSPSGSGGHNEQFF. The rearrangement links TRBV18 to TRBJ2-1; 10 bases align to TRBD2. The V gene end was trimmed by 2 bases and the J gene end by 5 bases; junction bases not matched to a gene: 6. The CDR3 extends over 16 amino acids. The V gene's germline CDR1 is KGHSH and CDR2 LQKENI.